These 20 T cell receptor beta chains came from one sample sequenced in a study of T cell changes during pregnancy in multiple sclerosis. Clones were sequenced by immunoSEQ multiplex PCR, and TCRdb holds only the in-frame ones, with some missing. The table shows about 70,000 clones, with about nine tenths occurring only once. Sequences were derived from peripheral blood, sampled in the first trimester of pregnancy. These receptors originate from a female donor with multiple sclerosis, enrolled in a pregnancy study.

The J gene is TRBJ1-2, the V gene TRBV18; 7 positions agree with TRBD1. The germline CDR1 and CDR2 sequences are KGHSH and LQKENI. The V and J ends lost 6 bases and 3 bases, in that order; junction bases with no gene match: 7. The CDR3 is 14 amino acids. The CDR3 nucleotides read TGTGCCAGCTCCCCGGGACAGAGCTACTATGGCTACACCTTC. Protein: CASSPGQSYYGYTF.

The chain uses TRBV9 and TRBJ1-2; possible D gene TRBD1, 5 bases. The germline V and J ends were trimmed by 4 bases and 4 bases, with 11 bases remaining between them. This CDR3 has 13 amino acids. CDR1 SGDLS and CDR2 YYNGEE come from the germline V gene. The CDR3: CASSPRQLYGYTF. In DNA form, the CDR3 reads TGTGCCAGCAGCCCCCGACAGCTCTATGGCTACACCTTC.

The rearrangement joins TRBV27 to TRBJ1-2, with 7 bases fitting TRBD1. V shed 4 bases and J 7 bases; nucleotides not matched to a gene: 6. The CDR3 covers 13 residues. CDR1 and CDR2 from the germline V gene are MNHEY and SMNVEV (reference sequence). The CDR3 region is CASSSTGRGGYTF. As DNA, the CDR3 is TGTGCCAGCAGTTCGACAGGGCGGGGTGGCTACACCTTC.

As DNA, the CDR3 is TGTGCCAGCAGTGAAGGAAGGTCGAGGAAGAAGTATTTT. Its protein product is CASSEGRSRKKYF. The rearrangement joins TRBV2 to TRBJ2-3; D is uncertain. This CDR3 contains 13 residues. Germline CDR1 is SNHLY and CDR2 is FYNNEI. The V end lost 1 base, the J end lost 13 bases, and 15 bases lay between the germline ends.

The gene calls are TRBV4-2 and TRBJ2-6; TRBD2 is a possible D gene (6 bases). V was cut by 5 bases and J by 1 base, with 15 bases left in between. CDR1 and CDR2 (germline): LGHNA, YNFKEQ. CDR3 length: 17 amino acids. The CDR3 DNA is TGTGCCAGCAGCGCCCGGGACTCAGGTTCTGGGGCCAACGTCCTGACTTTC. Its translation is CASSARDSGSGANVLTF.

The V gene is TRBV4-1, the J gene TRBJ2-1; 8 bases line up with TRBD2. This CDR3 spans 16 amino acids. With V trimmed by 4 bases and J by 5 bases, 10 bases remained unmatched. CDR1 is MGHRA and CDR2 is YSYEKL in the germline V gene. The CDR3 DNA follows: TGCGCCAGCAGCCGTCTTTTTAGCGGGATCGACAATGAGCAGTTCTTC. Protein product: CASSRLFSGIDNEQFF.

In DNA, the CDR3 is TGTGCCAGCAGCTCCGGACTACAGGCTCATCAGCCCCAGCATTTT. Translated, it gives CASSSGLQAHQPQHF. The gene calls are TRBV11-2 and TRBJ1-5, with D possibly being TRBD1 (5 bases). Trimming removed 4 bases from V and 5 bases from J, with 15 bases in between. Germline loops: CDR1 SGHAT, CDR2 FQNNGV. CDR3 size: 15 residues.

The chain couples TRBV7-9 to TRBJ2-7; D gene unclear. The V gene lost 3 bases and the J gene lost 0 bases, with 9 bases spanning the gap. Germline CDR1 is SEHNR and CDR2 is FQNEAQ (reference sequence). The CDR3 consists of 14 residues. CDR3 region: CASSLLPDSYEQYF. CDR3 sequence (DNA): TGTGCCAGCAGCTTGTTGCCAGACTCCTACGAGCAGTACTTC. The entire variable domain, with the rest obtained from reference TRBV7-9 and TRBJ2-7, is as follows: DTGVSQNPRHKITKRGQNVTFRCDPISEHNRLYWYRQTLGQGPEFLTYFQNEAQLEKSRLLSDRFSAERPKGSFSTLEIQRTEQGDSAMYLCASSLLPDSYEQYFGPGTRLTVT.

This chain uses TRBV5-1 with TRBJ1-1; D not certain. V lost 7 bases and J lost 4, with 17 bases in between. Germline V gene lookup returns CDR1 SGHRS and CDR2 YFSETQ. This CDR3 has 14 amino acids. The CDR3 DNA is TGCGCCAGCTCTCCTCGGCCCTCGGGCACTGAAGCTTTCTTT. Amino acids: CASSPRPSGTEAFF.

The chain combines TRBV6-1 with TRBJ1-6, with 10 bases identical to TRBD1. CDR1 and CDR2 (germline): MNHNS, SASEGT. V lost 2 bases to trimming and J lost 7 bases; unmatched junction nucleotides: 2. This CDR3 comprises 15 residues. CDR3 DNA: TGTGCCAGCAGTGAACGGGGACAGGGGAATTCACCCCTCCACTTT. Protein sequence: CASSERGQGNSPLHF.

The J gene is TRBJ1-2, the V gene TRBV6-5, with a weak D call TRBD1 (6 bases). V was cut by 6 bases and J by 6 bases, with 14 bases left in between. The CDR3 is made up of 13 amino acids. Germline CDR1 and CDR2: MNHEY and SVGAGI. The CDR3 DNA reads as TGTGCCAGCAGAGAACAGGGAACCCATGGCTACACCTTC. It encodes CASREQGTHGYTF.

The chain links TRBV27 to TRBJ2-7; no reliable D call. The V end was cut by 3 bases, the J end by 4 bases, with 13 bases between. The germline gives CDR1 MNHEY, CDR2 SMNVEV (reference sequence). The CDR3 loop spans 14 amino acids. The CDR3 DNA reads TGTGCCAGCAGTTTTCTTCGATTCGGGTACGAGCAGTACTTC. This translates into CASSFLRFGYEQYF.

As DNA, the CDR3 is TGTGCCAGCAGCTGGACAGGGGACACTGAAGCTTTCTTT. As protein: CASSWTGDTEAFF. This rearrangement joins TRBV6-4 to TRBJ1-1, with 9 bases lining up with TRBD1. Germline V gene data show CDR1 as MRHNA and CDR2 as SNTAGT. This CDR3 is built from 13 residues. V trimming: 6 bases; J trimming: 3 bases; junction bases outside the gene matches: 2.

The rearrangement joins TRBV2 to TRBJ1-3, with 11 bases matching TRBD1. The CDR3 is 16 residues long. The germline CDR1 and CDR2 sequences are SNHLY and FYNNEI. V lost 7 bases, J lost 0 bases, and 5 bases stayed unmatched. The CDR3 sequence is CASTRTGGYSGNTIYF. The CDR3 region has the DNA TGTGCCAGCACCCGGACAGGGGGCTACTCTGGAAACACCATATATTTT.

The chain has TRBV6-5 and TRBJ1-5; perhaps TRBD1 as D (6 bases). The CDR3 totals 13 residues. V dropped 2 bases and J dropped 4 bases, with 6 bases sitting between them. Germline CDR1 reads MNHEY; CDR2 reads SVGAGI. Here the CDR3 DNA reads TGTGCCAGCAGTTACGGACAGAATCAGCCCCAGCATTTT. It is translated as CASSYGQNQPQHF.

The chain links TRBV7-2 to TRBJ1-4; 7 bases map to TRBD1. CDR3 length: 14 amino acids. Germline trimming cut 4 bases from V and 5 bases from J; bases unmatched to any gene: 4. From germline, CDR1 is SGHTA and CDR2 FQGNSA. In DNA, the CDR3 is TGTGCCAGCAGCTACAGGGGTGAAAATGAAAAACTGTTTTTT. This codes for CASSYRGENEKLFF.

The chain couples TRBV7-3 to TRBJ2-5; 7 nucleotides agree with TRBD1. After removal of 4 bases from V and 5 bases from J, the junction contained 4 bases not matched to a gene. The CDR3 has 13 amino acids. CDR1 and CDR2 from the germline V gene are SGHTA and FQGTGA. The CDR3 sequence: CASSSTDRETQYF. The CDR3, as DNA: TGTGCCAGCAGCTCCACGGACAGGGAGACCCAGTACTTC.

The rearrangement joins TRBV27 to TRBJ1-4; no firm D call. The V end was cut by 8 bases, the J end by 4 bases, with 14 bases between. Germline CDR1 and CDR2: MNHEY and SMNVEV (reference sequence). CDR3 length equals 14 residues. The CDR3 DNA is TGTGCCAGCCGTCGGGCGGGAAATAATGAAAAACTGTTTTTT. It yields the protein CASRRAGNNEKLFF.

This chain joins TRBV2 and TRBJ1-2; D uncertain. Germline CDR1 and CDR2: SNHLY and FYNNEI. The length of the CDR3 is 15 residues. Deletions cut 3 bases from V and 8 bases from J, with 19 bases between. This CDR3 is CASSDPSTARGGYTF. The CDR3 DNA is TGTGCCAGCAGTGACCCCTCGACCGCCCGCGGGGGCTACACCTTC. Full variable domain (remainder filled in from reference TRBV2 and TRBJ1-2): EPEVTQTPSHQVTQMGQEVILRCVPISNHLYFYWYRQILGQKVEFLVSFYNNEISEKSEIFDDQFSVERPDGSNFTLKIRSTKLEDSAMYFCASSDPSTARGGYTFGSGTRLTVV.

The rearrangement uses TRBV6-1 and TRBJ2-3; D is possibly TRBD2 (6 bases). The length of the CDR3 is 14 residues. Germline values: CDR1 MNHNS, CDR2 SASEGT. V was shortened by 4 bases and J by 3 bases, with 11 bases between the two germline ends. The CDR3 here is CASSVREWTDTQYF. The DNA for the CDR3 is TGTGCCAGCAGTGTACGGGAGTGGACAGATACGCAGTATTTT.